The 25 T cell receptor beta chains presented below share a single source sample, sequenced in a study of blood T cell repertoires in COVID-19 (TCRdb year 2020). The library was produced with the immunoSEQ multiplex PCR assay. Imported from immuneACCESS, the table was reduced by TCRdb to in-frame sequences with V and J called. These copies leave out some clones; in studies compared against another copy, an unresolved V gene accounts for under half, and the cause of the remainder is not known. Present in this sample are more than 60,000 clones, 90% of which were seen just once. Clones ranked in the top ten supply about 17% of the sample. Sequenced input: peripheral blood. The receptors come from an elderly woman with active or convalescent COVID-19.

The V gene is TRBV5-1, the J gene TRBJ1-5, with no clear D. The CDR3 is 16 amino acids. Germline assignment: CDR1 SGHRS and CDR2 YFSETQ. V was pared by 3 bases and J by 2 bases, with 15 bases between. CDR3 nucleotide sequence: TGCGCCAGCAGCTCTCAGAGGGCCCGGGGCAATCAGCCCCAGCATTTT. This encodes CASSSQRARGNQPQHF. The variable domain in full, completed from reference TRBV5-1 and TRBJ1-5, reads KAGVTQTPRYLIKTRGQQVTLSCSPISGHRSVSWYQQTPGQGLQFLFEYFSETQRNKGNFPGRFSGRQFSNSRSEMNVSTLELGDSALYLCASSSQRARGNQPQHFGDGTRLSIL.

This rearrangement joins TRBV3-1 (or the pseudogene TRBV3-2) to TRBJ2-3; D remains ambiguous. V was shortened by 3 bases and J by 5 bases, with 21 bases between the two germline ends. CDR1 is LGHDT and CDR2 is YNNKEL in the germline V gene (reference sequence). The CDR3 spans 17 residues. DNA of the CDR3: TGTGCCAGCAGCCAGCGACACGATGCCAATAGTCTAGATACGCAGTATTTT. Translated: CASSQRHDANSLDTQYF.

The chain employs TRBV11-1 and TRBJ2-3; TRBD2 aligns across 13 bases. Germline trimming cut 6 bases from V and 3 bases from J; bases unmatched to any gene: 3. Germline CDR1 and CDR2: SGHAT and FQDESV (reference sequence). The CDR3 runs to 15 residues. The CDR3 region is CASSGLAGVTDTQYF. CDR3 DNA sequence: TGTGCCAGCAGTGGACTAGCGGGGGTGACAGATACGCAGTATTTT.

This sequence joins TRBV4-3 and TRBJ1-2, with 7 bases lining up with TRBD1. Germline lookup yields CDR1 LGHNA and CDR2 YSLEER. Trimming at V came to 1 base and at J to 4 bases, leaving 6 bases not matched to a gene. This CDR3 is built from 15 residues. In DNA form, the CDR3 reads TGCGCCAGCAGCCAAGGTGTAGGGGGCATCTATGGCTACACCTTC. Residues: CASSQGVGGIYGYTF.

V and J are TRBV27 and TRBJ1-1; weak D call: TRBD1 (5 bases). Germline V gene sequence: CDR1 MNHEY, CDR2 SMNVEV (reference sequence). The CDR3 is 16 amino acids. V lost 1 base, J lost 0 bases, and 12 bases lay in between. CDR3 sequence reads: CASSLYQGALNTEAFF. The CDR3 nucleotides read TGTGCCAGCAGTTTATACCAGGGTGCGTTGAACACTGAAGCTTTCTTT.

V gene TRBV19 combines with J gene TRBJ2-2, with D possibly TRBD1 on 5 matching bases. Deletions cut 6 bases from V and 6 bases from J, with 11 bases between. Germline loops: CDR1 LNHDA, CDR2 SQIVND (reference sequence). CDR3 size: 13 residues. DNA of the CDR3: TGTGCCAGTAGCTTTAGGGGCGCCGGGGAGCTGTTTTTT. Residues: CASSFRGAGELFF.

The chain links TRBV7-2 to TRBJ2-7; 10 nucleotides agree with TRBD2. J gave up 4 bases and V 2 bases, and 14 bases lay outside the gene matches. CDR1 and CDR2 from the germline V gene are SGHTA and FQGNSA. CDR3 length: 18 amino acids. The CDR3 here is CASSLSEPLLAGRYEQYF. As DNA, the CDR3 is TGTGCCAGCAGCTTATCTGAGCCCTTACTAGCGGGGAGATACGAGCAGTACTTC.

The chain recombines TRBV7-9 with TRBJ1-6; weak D call: TRBD1 (6 bases). The V gene's germline CDR1 is SEHNR and CDR2 FQNEAQ (reference sequence). With 5 bases removed from V and 3 bases from J, the gap between germline ends came to 11 bases. The CDR3 runs 15 residues. The CDR3 nucleotides read TGTGCCAGCAGCCCTCGGGACATCTATAATTCACCCCTCCACTTT. Translated: CASSPRDIYNSPLHF. The whole variable domain, remainder taken from reference TRBV7-9 and TRBJ1-6, is DTGVSQNPRHKITKRGQNVTFRCDPISEHNRLYWYRQTLGQGPEFLTYFQNEAQLEKSRLLSDRFSAERPKGSFSTLEIQRTEQGDSAMYLCASSPRDIYNSPLHFGNGTRLTVT.

The genes are TRBV6-5 and TRBJ2-7; TRBD2 aligns across 10 bases. This CDR3 has 15 amino acids. Germline-derived CDR1 and CDR2 are MNHEY and SVGAGI. Trimming took 4 bases from V and 3 from J; bases not matched to a gene: 6. The CDR3 bases are TGTGCCAGCAGTTTCCCTAGCGGGGGAGGCTACGAGCAGTACTTC. Translating gives CASSFPSGGGYEQYF.

The V and J genes are TRBV19 and TRBJ1-5; tentative D call: TRBD1 (5 bases). The CDR3 has 16 residues. Germline V lookup: CDR1 LNHDA, CDR2 SQIVND (reference sequence). Between the trimmed V and J ends, which lost 0 bases and 2 bases, there was a span of 11 bases. CDR3 amino acids: CASSIDPGVRNQPQHF. DNA of the CDR3: TGTGCCAGTAGTATAGATCCGGGGGTGCGCAATCAGCCCCAGCATTTT.

This clone has a single count. This rearrangement joins TRBV6-2 or TRBV6-3 to TRBJ2-3; possibly TRBD2 for D (5 bases). The CDR3 covers 16 residues. The germline V gene encodes CDR1 MNHEY and CDR2 SVGEGT. Trimming removed 6 bases at V and 5 bases at J, with 21 bases between. This CDR3 is CASRPVGLRFVDTQYF. Here the CDR3 DNA reads TGTGCCAGCAGACCTGTAGGACTCAGGTTCGTAGATACGCAGTATTTT.

J is TRBJ1-1 and V is TRBV10-3; 8 bases agree with TRBD1. CDR1 ENHRY and CDR2 SYGVKD come from the germline V gene. There are 16 residues in the CDR3. Trimming cost V 4 bases and J 4 bases; bases outside gene matches: 11. The CDR3: CAISATGVRGGTEAFF. The CDR3 DNA reads TGTGCCATCAGTGCGACAGGGGTCAGGGGGGGCACTGAAGCTTTCTTT.

Regarding this clone: The junction departs from germline at one end; a sequencing error may be responsible. V gene TRBV30 combines with J gene TRBJ2-3; 7 positions match TRBD2. CDR1 is GTSNPN and CDR2 is SVGIG in the germline V gene (reference sequence). The CDR3 length is 11 residues. DNA for the CDR3: TGTGCCTGGAGTGTAAGCGGGGTACTACATTTT. It yields the protein CAWSVSGVLHF.

This clone came up once. In DNA form, the CDR3 reads TGTGCCAGCAGTTCCGCTGGGGGGGGGACCTACGAGCAGTACTTC. It encodes CASSSAGGGTYEQYF. The rearrangement uses TRBV6-2 or TRBV6-3 and TRBJ2-7; 7 bases are shared with TRBD2. The CDR3 has 15 residues. Per germline, CDR1 MNHEY and CDR2 SVGEGT. J was trimmed by 2 bases and V by 4 bases; bases with no gene match: 8.

DNA for the CDR3: TGTGCCAGCAGTTCCAGGACAGCAACTAATGAAAAACTGTTTTTT. Amino acid sequence: CASSSRTATNEKLFF. The rearrangement joins TRBV28 to TRBJ1-4, with D perhaps TRBD1 (6 bases). V was clipped by 4 bases and J by 0 bases, with 9 bases between them. Germline CDR1 is MDHEN and CDR2 is SYDVKM. The CDR3 has 15 residues.

The V gene is TRBV28, the J gene TRBJ1-2, with a weak D call TRBD1 (6 bases). The CDR3 has 14 residues. V lost 7 bases, J lost 4 bases, and 16 bases lay in between. Germline V gene lookup returns CDR1 MDHEN and CDR2 SYDVKM. CDR3 coding DNA: TGTGCCAGCAATAACGACAGGCAAGCCTATGGCTACACCTTC. Translated: CASNNDRQAYGYTF.

V and J are TRBV7-8 and TRBJ1-4; D remains unclear. Trimming removed 5 bases at V and 1 base at J, with 14 bases between. This CDR3 contains 16 residues. Germline CDR1 is SGHVS and CDR2 is FQNEAQ. The CDR3 nucleotides are TGTGCCAGCAGCCCCCGAGGCAGCCTAACTAATGAAAAACTGTTTTTT. It encodes CASSPRGSLTNEKLFF.

This clone was found once. The chain combines TRBV10-3 with TRBJ2-7; TRBD2 agrees at 7 bases. The CDR3 covers 15 residues. Germline CDR1 reads ENHRY; CDR2 reads SYGVKD. Trimming took 4 bases from V and 0 from J; bases not matched to a gene: 6. Here the CDR3 reads CAISGGGFISYEQYF. As DNA, the CDR3 is TGTGCCATCAGTGGGGGGGGGTTTATCTCCTACGAGCAGTACTTC.

The genes are TRBV7-2 and TRBJ2-7, with 9 bases lining up with TRBD1. Germline CDR1 SGHTA, CDR2 FQGNSA. Trimming at V came to 5 bases and at J to 2 bases, leaving 7 bases not matched to a gene. This CDR3 comprises 15 residues. CDR3 nucleotides: TGTGCCAGCAGCCCGCCGGGACAGGGAACCTACGAGCAGTACTTC. This sequence encodes CASSPPGQGTYEQYF.

The chain joins TRBV24-1 to TRBJ2-3; D not certain. This CDR3 has 12 residues. V gave up 2 bases and J gave up 3 bases, with 2 bases separating them. Germline CDR1 is KGHDR and CDR2 is SFDVKD. The DNA for the CDR3 is TGTGCCACCAGTGATTCAACAGATACGCAGTATTTT. Protein sequence: CATSDSTDTQYF.

This chain's CDR3 is CASFKDRNTEAFF. Here the CDR3 DNA reads TGTGCCAGCTTCAAGGACAGGAACACTGAAGCTTTCTTT. V and J are TRBV5-8 and TRBJ1-1, with D perhaps TRBD1 (6 bases). Germline CDR1 reads SGHTS; CDR2 reads YDEGEE. Trimming cost V 7 bases and J 1 base, with 11 bases left between them. The CDR3 totals 13 residues.

The rearrangement links TRBV19 to TRBJ1-2, with a possible D match to TRBD1 (5 bases). The CDR3 has 13 amino acids. The germline V gene has CDR1 LNHDA and CDR2 SQIVND (reference sequence). Trimming took off 5 bases at V and 4 bases at J, with 11 bases between the two ends. The chain's CDR3 is CASSVPGSYGYTF. The DNA of the CDR3 is TGTGCCAGTAGTGTCCCAGGGTCCTATGGCTACACCTTC.

The chain carries TRBV18 and TRBJ1-1, with TRBD1 matching over 9 bases. The CDR3 has 12 residues. The germline V gene has CDR1 KGHSH and CDR2 LQKENI. The J segment lost 8 bases and the V segment lost 5 bases, leaving 3 bases of the junction unmatched. CDR3 in amino acids: CASSKDRGEAFF. CDR3 nucleotide sequence: TGTGCCAGCTCAAAGGACAGGGGCGAAGCTTTCTTT.

The chain joins TRBV6-6 to TRBJ1-3; perhaps TRBD1 as D (5 bases). This CDR3 spans 16 amino acids. Germline V gene data show CDR1 as MNHNY and CDR2 as SVGAGI (reference sequence). Trimming cost V 9 bases and J 2 bases, with 20 bases left between them. Written as DNA, the CDR3 is TGTGCCAGATCGAAACAGGTTTTTAGGGCTGGAAACACCATATATTTT. It specifies CARSKQVFRAGNTIYF.

The count of this clone is one. The genes are TRBV28 and TRBJ1-4; D perhaps matches TRBD1 (5 bases). V lost 7 bases and J 7 bases, leaving 22 bases between the germline ends. The germline CDR1 and CDR2 sequences are MDHEN and SYDVKM. This CDR3 is 16 amino acids long. CDR3 loop: CASTFGSGGVVEKLFF. The CDR3 region has the DNA TGTGCCAGCACCTTTGGATCTGGAGGGGTCGTTGAAAAACTGTTTTTT.